One and the same sample provided the 17 T cell receptor beta chains below, sequenced in a study of blood T cell repertoires in COVID-19. Assay: immunoSEQ multiplex PCR; the TCRdb copy retains only in-frame clones and omits some. The top ten hold 2% to 2.5% of the sample, which has over 250,000 clones, approximately 90% seen once. Material: PBMCs or T cells enriched from blood (not recorded which). The receptor set was obtained from a woman in her sixties in a cohort exposed to, infected with or recovered from COVID-19 (not recorded which).

This clone was found many times. V and J are TRBV11-3 and TRBJ2-1, with 7 bases that match TRBD2. V lost 5 bases and J lost 8; bases outside the gene matches: 12. CDR3 length: 15 residues. Germline lookup yields CDR1 SGHNT and CDR2 YENEEA. The CDR3 sequence: CASSPSPTSNHEQFF. CDR3 sequence (DNA): TGTGCCAGCAGCCCCTCACCGACTAGCAACCATGAGCAGTTCTTC.

This clone was seen a few times. V usage is TRBV6-6 and J usage is TRBJ1-3; 7 bases are a match to TRBD1. The ends lost 6 bases at V and 4 bases at J; junction bases unmatched: 9. CDR1 is MNHNY, CDR2 SVGAGI, per germline (reference sequence). This CDR3 region has 15 residues. The CDR3 is CASRARTGRGNTIYF. The CDR3 DNA follows: TGTGCCAGCAGAGCCCGGACAGGTAGAGGAAACACCATATATTTT.

This chain connects TRBV29-1 to TRBJ1-6; tentative D call: TRBD1 (6 bases). The V end lost 6 bases, the J end lost 5 bases, and 11 bases lay between the germline ends. Germline V gives CDR1 SQVTM, CDR2 ANQGSEA. This CDR3 is built from 13 residues. The CDR3 sequence: CSVLTGDNSPLHF. The CDR3 DNA sequence: TGCAGCGTATTGACAGGAGATAATTCACCCCTCCACTTT.

The CDR3 DNA is TGTGCCAGCAGCCAAGACCCTGCCGGGACTAGCGGTTCCTACGAGCAGTACTTC. Its protein product is CASSQDPAGTSGSYEQYF. The chain uses TRBV3-1 (or the pseudogene TRBV3-2) and TRBJ2-7, with 11 bases that match TRBD2. Losses at the gene ends were 0 bases for V and 1 base for J; bases not matched to a gene: 8. CDR1 and CDR2 from the germline V gene are LGHDT and YNNKEL (reference sequence). This CDR3 contains 18 residues.

This chain joins TRBV27 and TRBJ1-1, with D perhaps matching TRBD1 (6 bases). The V end was cut by 7 bases, the J end by 6 bases, with 18 bases between. The CDR3 consists of 14 residues. Germline CDR1 MNHEY, CDR2 SMNVEV (reference sequence). The CDR3 region has the DNA TGTGCCAGCAAACCTTGGGGGCGAACTCCTGAAGCTTTCTTT. The encoded protein is CASKPWGRTPEAFF.

This chain connects TRBV6-5 to TRBJ1-3, with D perhaps matching TRBD1 (5 bases). The ends were cut back, 2 bases at V and 0 bases at J, with 11 bases in the middle. Germline V gene sequence: CDR1 MNHEY, CDR2 SVGAGI. This CDR3 region has 16 residues. The CDR3 loop is CASSYVEGLSGNTIYF. For the CDR3, the DNA is TGTGCCAGCAGTTACGTTGAGGGACTCTCTGGAAACACCATATATTTT.

The chain combines TRBV19 with TRBJ2-3, with a weak D call TRBD2 (7 bases). The germline V gene encodes CDR1 LNHDA and CDR2 SQIVND (reference sequence). V shed 6 bases and J shed 2 bases, with 12 bases lying between them. The length of the CDR3 is 14 residues. The CDR3 bases are TGTGCCAGTAGCAGGGGACTAATCACAGATACGCAGTATTTT. The encoded protein is CASSRGLITDTQYF.

This clone was picked up one time. This chain links TRBV9 with TRBJ2-3; 15 nucleotides match TRBD2. The trim removed 3 bases at V and 6 bases at J, leaving 8 bases unmatched. Germline V gene lookup returns CDR1 SGDLS and CDR2 YYNGEE. This CDR3 spans 17 amino acids. The CDR3 coding sequence is TGTGCCAGCAGCGGCCCTTCCGGGACTAGCGGGAGGGATACGCAGTATTTT. Its translation is CASSGPSGTSGRDTQYF. Based on the CDR3 plus reference TRBV9 and TRBJ2-3, the full variable domain is DSGVTQTPKHLITATGQRVTLRCSPRSGDLSVYWYQQSLDQGLQFLIQYYNGEERAKGNILERFSAQQFPDLHSELNLSSLELGDSALYFCASSGPSGTSGRDTQYFGPGTRLTVL.

This clone appeared once. V is TRBV19 and J is TRBJ2-3; maybe TRBD1 (5 bases). V lost 5 bases and J 1 base, leaving 13 bases between the germline ends. This CDR3 is 15 amino acids long. Germline loops: CDR1 LNHDA, CDR2 SQIVND (reference sequence). The CDR3: CASSSGFLRTDTQYF. CDR3 DNA sequence: TGTGCCAGTAGTTCAGGGTTTCTCCGCACAGATACGCAGTATTTT.

The CDR3 DNA follows: TGTGCCAGCAGTACAGGCTCCTACGAGCAGTACTTC. Translated, it gives CASSTGSYEQYF. The genes are TRBV12-3 or TRBV12-4 and TRBJ2-7, with D tentatively TRBD1 (5 bases). This CDR3 is 12 amino acids long. The V and J ends lost 5 bases and 0 bases respectively, with 5 bases between them.

V usage is TRBV9 and J usage is TRBJ2-7; TRBD2 aligns across 11 bases. Germline lookup yields CDR1 SGDLS and CDR2 YYNGEE. V was pared by 2 bases and J by 5 bases, with 9 bases of the junction left unmatched. This CDR3 comprises 16 residues. In DNA, the CDR3 is TGTGCCAGCAGCGTTAAGGATCGACTAGCGGGAAACGAGCAGTACTTC. Its protein is CASSVKDRLAGNEQYF.

The gene calls are TRBV19 and TRBJ1-5, with a tentative D call TRBD1 (5 bases). The length of the CDR3 is 14 residues. The V gene's germline CDR1 is LNHDA and CDR2 SQIVND (reference sequence). V was cut by 4 bases and J by 8 bases, with 15 bases left in between. The CDR3 DNA reads as TGTGCCAGTAGTAAGGGCCGCCAAGGGGAGCCCCAGCATTTT. Amino acid sequence: CASSKGRQGEPQHF.

The genes are TRBV24-1 and TRBJ2-1; 7 positions agree with TRBD1. This CDR3 is built from 15 residues. The V gene's germline CDR1 is KGHDR and CDR2 SFDVKD. V gave up 0 bases and J gave up 8 bases; unmatched junction bases: 6. For the CDR3, the DNA is TGTGCCACCAGTGATTTGCAACAGGGGAAAGATGAGCAGTTCTTC. Translating gives CATSDLQQGKDEQFF.

V is TRBV10-2 and J is TRBJ2-2; 7 bases are a match to TRBD2. V shed 7 bases, J shed 7 bases, and the junction held 6 bases outside the gene matches. CDR1 is WSHSY, CDR2 SAAADI, per germline. The CDR3 is 13 residues long. The CDR3, as DNA: TGCGCCAGCATTGCGGGAGTTATCGGGGAGCTGTTTTTT. This sequence encodes CASIAGVIGELFF.

This chain joins TRBV7-6 and TRBJ2-1; 8 nucleotides line up with TRBD2. Germline V CDR1 and CDR2: SGHVS, FNYEAQ. The ends lost 2 bases at V and 5 bases at J; junction bases unmatched: 14. The CDR3 runs to 18 residues. Here the CDR3 DNA reads TGTGCCAGCAGCTTACGGGGGGGGAGCCCGACAGCCCACAATGAGCAGTTCTTC. This sequence encodes CASSLRGGSPTAHNEQFF.

A note on this clone: Other DNA variants within this sample encode the same CDR3. V gene TRBV6-1 combines with J gene TRBJ1-5; the D gene is possibly TRBD1 (5 bases). The V end was cut by 3 bases, the J end by 10 bases, with 16 bases between. The CDR3 is 14 amino acids. Germline-derived CDR1 and CDR2 are MNHNS and SASEGT. The CDR3 nucleotides are TGTGCCAGCAGTGACAGGGAGGGGATCCAACCCCAGCATTTT. Translation gives CASSDREGIQPQHF.

The chain has TRBV5-1 and TRBJ1-1; the D gene is possibly TRBD1 (6 bases). V was shortened by 1 base and J by 0 bases, with 10 bases between the two germline ends. The CDR3 totals 15 residues. CDR1 is SGHRS and CDR2 is YFSETQ in the germline V gene. The CDR3 nucleotides are TGCGCCAGCAGCTTGAGACAGGCAGTGAACACTGAAGCTTTCTTT. Its translation: CASSLRQAVNTEAFF.